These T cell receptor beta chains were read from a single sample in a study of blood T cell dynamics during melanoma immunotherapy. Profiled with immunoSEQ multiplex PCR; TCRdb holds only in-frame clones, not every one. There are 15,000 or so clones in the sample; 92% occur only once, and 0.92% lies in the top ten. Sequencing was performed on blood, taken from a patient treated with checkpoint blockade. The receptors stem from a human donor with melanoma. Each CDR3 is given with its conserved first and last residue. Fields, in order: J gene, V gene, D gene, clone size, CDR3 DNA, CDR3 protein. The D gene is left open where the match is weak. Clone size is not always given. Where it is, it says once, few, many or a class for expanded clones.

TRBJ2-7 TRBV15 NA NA TGTGCCACCAGCGCCGGACAGCCCCAGATCTACGAGCAGTACTTC CATSAGQPQIYEQYF
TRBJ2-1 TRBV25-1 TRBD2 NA TGTGCCAGCAGTGAGAGCCTGGGGAGCGGGAGGGGGAATGAGCAGTTCTTC CASSESLGSGRGNEQFF
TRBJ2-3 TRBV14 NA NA TGTGCCAGCAGCCCTCGGAAGGCGGGGGATACGCAGTATTTT CASSPRKAGDTQYF
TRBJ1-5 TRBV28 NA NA TGTGCCAGCAGTTTAAATGACAGAGATCAGCCCCAGCATTTT CASSLNDRDQPQHF
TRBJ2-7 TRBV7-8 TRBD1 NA TGTGCCAGCAGCACCCTGACAGGGCACAACGAGCAGTACTTC CASSTLTGHNEQYF
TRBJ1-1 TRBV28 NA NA TGTGCCAGCAGTTTATTGGGCACTGAAGCTTTCTTT CASSLLGTEAFF
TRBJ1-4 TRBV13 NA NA TGTGCCAGCAGCTTACGGACAGCTAATGAAAAACTGTTTTTT CASSLRTANEKLFF
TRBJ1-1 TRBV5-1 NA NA TGCGCCAGCAGCCCGGTGGGCCGACAATTCTCGTGGGGATGGAACACTGAAGCTTTCTTT CASSPVGRQFSWGWNTEAFF
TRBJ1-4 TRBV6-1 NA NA TGTGCCAGCAGTGAACAGGGGCTGGGTAATGAAAAACTGTTTTTT CASSEQGLGNEKLFF
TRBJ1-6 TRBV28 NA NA TGTGCCAGCAGTTTGAGGGCGTCCGCTTCACCCCTCCACTTT CASSLRASASPLHF
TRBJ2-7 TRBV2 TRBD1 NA TGTGCCAGCAACGGACAGGGGTCCTACGAGCAGTACTTC CASNGQGSYEQYF
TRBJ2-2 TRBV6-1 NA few TGTGCCAGCAGTGAAGGGTACAGACCAACCGGGGAGCTGTTTTTT CASSEGYRPTGELFF
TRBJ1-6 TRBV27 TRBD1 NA TGTGCCAGCAAGTCCCAGGGGGCCCTTGCGAATTCACCCCTCCACTTT CASKSQGALANSPLHF
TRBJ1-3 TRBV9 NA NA TGTGCCAGCAGCCTTGCTGGGGGCAGTAACACCATATATTTT CASSLAGGSNTIYF
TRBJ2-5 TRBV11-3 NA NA TGTGCCAGCAGCGCAAGACACGGGACCCGGGAGACCCAGTACTTC CASSARHGTRETQYF
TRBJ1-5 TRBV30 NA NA TGTGCCTGGAGTGAGGGGGGGCATCAGCCCCAGCATTTT CAWSEGGHQPQHF
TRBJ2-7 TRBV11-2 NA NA TGTGCCAGCAGCTTAGGCCCCGTTGCGGGACCGACAGGCGAGCAGTACTTC CASSLGPVAGPTGEQYF
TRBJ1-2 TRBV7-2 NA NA TGTGCCAGCAGCCCGAAGGGAGGCGCCGCCGGTGGCTACACCTTC CASSPKGGAAGGYTF
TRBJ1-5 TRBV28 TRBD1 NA TGTGCCAGCAACTCACCCGGGACAGGTTTCGATCAGCCCCAGCATTTT CASNSPGTGFDQPQHF
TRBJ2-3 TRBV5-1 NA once TGCGCCAGCTTACCCGGGACACTACGCACAGATACGCAGTATTTT CASLPGTLRTDTQYF
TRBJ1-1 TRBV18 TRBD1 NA TGTGCCAGCTCACCACAGGCAGGGGGTCAGAACACTGAAGCTTTCTTT CASSPQAGGQNTEAFF
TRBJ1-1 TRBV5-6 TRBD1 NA TGTGCCAGCAGCTCGGCCGGGACAGGCAACACTGAAGCTTTCTTT CASSSAGTGNTEAFF
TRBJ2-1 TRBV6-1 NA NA TGTGCCACAGCCCGGGTGTACAATGAGCAGTTCTTC CATARVYNEQFF
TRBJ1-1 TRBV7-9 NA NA TGTGCCAGCAGCTTAGGGACGGTGAACACTGAAGCTTTCTTT CASSLGTVNTEAFF
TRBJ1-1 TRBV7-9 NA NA TGTGCCAGCAGCTTTACCTCCTTATCCGAAATCCGGAGAGCTTTCTTT CASSFTSLSEIRRAFF
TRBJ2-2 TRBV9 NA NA TGTGCCAGCAGCGGCCCGCCCGGGGAGCTGTTTTTT CASSGPPGELFF
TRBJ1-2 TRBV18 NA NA TGTGCCAGCTCACCACCGGCCCCCTCTGGCTACACCTTC CASSPPAPSGYTF
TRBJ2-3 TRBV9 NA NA TGTGCCAGCAGCGTAGCGCCAGTCACAGATACGCAGTATTTT CASSVAPVTDTQYF
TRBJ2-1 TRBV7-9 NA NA TGTGCCAGCAGTAGTGGAGGCGGCTCCAATGAGCAGTTCTTC CASSSGGGSNEQFF